Shown below are 5 T cell receptor beta chains from a single sample sequenced in a study of blood T cells in healthy people across ages. Next came a second PCR, run for about 6 to 11 cycles, which used a sample-barcoded 5' primer along with a J-beta primer mix. Each CDR3 protein is one row after TCRdb ran MiXCR on the 5' RACE reads. This sample carries 600,000 to 1,000,000 distinct CDR3 sequences, 55% to 70% of them seen once, and the ten largest clones take 20% to 25%. The sequencing input was blood. Receptors were obtained from a man aged 25 to 40 in good health.

This chain links TRBV7-2 with TRBJ1-4, with D maybe TRBD1 (5 bases). The CDR3 contains 13 residues. V lost 5 bases, J lost 13 bases, and 17 bases lay in between. CDR1 is SGHTA, CDR2 FQGNSA, per germline. CDR3 DNA sequence: TGTGCCAGCAGCCCTGAATGGGGGAGGGGACTGTTTTTT. It is translated as CASSPEWGRGLFF.

This chain connects TRBV3-1 to TRBJ2-5, with D unresolved. Trimming cost V 4 bases and J 6 bases, with 9 bases left between them. Germline-derived CDR1 and CDR2 are LGHDT and YNNKEL (reference sequence). This CDR3 contains 12 residues. CDR3 bases: TGTGCCAGCAGCCGAGACTCAAAGACCCAGTACTTC. Translated: CASSRDSKTQYF.

The genes are TRBV20-1 and TRBJ2-5; D tentatively reads TRBD1 or TRBD2 (5 bases each). The V gene lost 5 bases and the J gene lost 11 bases, with 24 bases spanning the gap. This CDR3 region has 14 residues. Germline V gene sequence: CDR1 DFQATT, CDR2 SNEGSKA (reference sequence). CDR3 amino acids: CSARDGAGHNEQYF. In DNA, the CDR3 is TGCAGTGCTCGGGACGGAGCTGGCCACAATGAGCAGTACTTC.

This chain connects TRBV29-1 to TRBJ2-7; 7 nucleotides match TRBD1. CDR3 size: 16 residues. With V trimmed by 5 bases and J by 1 base, 14 bases remained unmatched. Germline assignment: CDR1 SQVTM and CDR2 ANQGSEA. DNA for the CDR3: TGCAGCGTTTACCTTATGACAGGGTCTAATTCCTACGAGCAGTACTTC. Translated: CSVYLMTGSNSYEQYF.

This chain connects TRBV28 to TRBJ2-3; D possibly corresponds to TRBD2 (6 bases). V gave up 4 bases and J gave up 4 bases, with 12 bases separating them. Germline CDR1 and CDR2: MDHEN and SYDVKM. The CDR3 runs 14 residues. The CDR3 nucleotides are TGTGCCAGCAGTTCCAAACTAGCAGCAGATACGCAGTATTTT. Its protein is CASSSKLAADTQYF.